These 17 T cell receptor beta chains were sequenced from one sample in a study of T cells in narcolepsy. This table comes from immunoSEQ multiplex PCR, and its TCRdb copy is limited to in-frame clones, with some not included. The sample lists roughly 30,000 clones, 79% occurring once. The specimen was memory (CD45RA-) CD4+ T cells from blood. These receptors were taken from a human donor in good health.

This chain connects TRBV28 to TRBJ1-4; the match to TRBD1 covers 9 bases. The CDR3 extends over 15 amino acids. Trimming removed 7 bases from V and 8 bases from J; junction bases left unmatched: 11. Germline CDR1 MDHEN, CDR2 SYDVKM. CDR3 sequence: CASIPAGQGYEKLFF. CDR3 bases: TGTGCCAGCATACCCGCGGGACAGGGTTACGAAAAACTGTTTTTT.

V is TRBV29-1 and J is TRBJ2-2; 8 bases line up with TRBD2. J gave up 6 bases and V 2 bases, and 8 bases lay outside the gene matches. The CDR3 extends over 15 amino acids. Germline loops: CDR1 SQVTM, CDR2 ANQGSEA. The DNA for the CDR3 is TGCAGCGTTGAAAGGACGGGGGGGTCCCCCGGGGAGCTGTTTTTT. Encoded protein: CSVERTGGSPGELFF.

This clone showed up just once. This chain uses TRBV10-2 with TRBJ1-3; TRBD1 is a possible D gene (6 bases). CDR1 and CDR2 from the germline V gene are WSHSY and SAAADI. The germline V and J ends were trimmed by 4 bases and 0 bases, with 19 bases remaining between them. The CDR3 length is 18 residues. CDR3 sequence (DNA): TGCGCCAGCAGTGGGTCGATTGGGGGGCCAATCTCTGGAAACACCATATATTTT. This codes for CASSGSIGGPISGNTIYF.

The chain is built from TRBV2 and TRBJ1-4, with 8 nucleotides matching TRBD1. Per germline, CDR1 SNHLY and CDR2 FYNNEI. The V gene end was trimmed by 7 bases and the J gene end by 8 bases; junction bases not matched to a gene: 12. CDR3 length equals 15 residues. Here the CDR3 DNA reads TGTGCCAGCAAACTGGGACAGGCCCCAGGGGAAAAACTGTTTTTT. Its translation is CASKLGQAPGEKLFF.

This chain connects TRBV7-3 to TRBJ2-1, with 9 bases identical to TRBD2. V was pared by 5 bases and J by 7 bases, with 12 bases of the junction left unmatched. This CDR3 spans 16 amino acids. From germline, CDR1 is SGHTA and CDR2 FQGTGA. This CDR3 reads CASSPFLAGGFNEQFF. The CDR3 DNA is TGTGCCAGCAGCCCCTTTTTGGCGGGGGGGTTTAATGAGCAGTTCTTC. Together with reference TRBV7-3 and TRBJ2-1, the CDR3 gives the full variable domain: GAGVSQTPSNKVTEKGKYVELRCDPISGHTALYWYRQSLGQGPEFLIYFQGTGAADDSGLPNDRFFAVRPEGSVSTLKIQRTERGDSAVYLCASSPFLAGGFNEQFFGPGTRLTVL.

V gene TRBV7-2 combines with J gene TRBJ2-1; no definite D call. This CDR3 region has 12 residues. The germline CDR1 and CDR2 sequences are SGHTA and FQGNSA. V was cut by 2 bases and J by 10 bases, with 9 bases left in between. CDR3 amino acids: CASSLYPFEQFF. CDR3 bases: TGTGCCAGCAGCTTATATCCGTTCGAGCAGTTCTTC. The complete variable domain, with remaining parts taken from reference TRBV7-2 and TRBJ2-1, reads GAGVSQSPSNKVTEKGKDVELRCDPISGHTALYWYRQSLGQGLEFLIYFQGNSAPDKSGLPSDRFSAERTGGSVSTLTIQRTQQEDSAVYLCASSLYPFEQFFGPGTRLTVL.

The V and J genes are TRBV6-1 and TRBJ2-7; 10 bases align to TRBD1. The V gene end was trimmed by 0 bases and the J gene end by 10 bases; junction bases not matched to a gene: 15. CDR3 length equals 17 residues. Per germline, CDR1 MNHNS and CDR2 SASEGT. CDR3 nucleotide sequence: TGTGCCAGCAGTGAAGCGCTAGGGACAGGGGCCGAAGAGAGCCAGTACTTC. This codes for CASSEALGTGAEESQYF.

CDR3 protein: CASSVAPSEGPDTQYF. CDR3 bases: TGTGCCAGCAGCGTAGCCCCTAGCGAAGGTCCAGATACGCAGTATTTT. The chain recombines TRBV9 with TRBJ2-3; weak D call: TRBD2 (6 bases). Germline CDR1 and CDR2: SGDLS and YYNGEE. The CDR3 runs 16 residues. V lost 0 bases and J lost 4, with 15 bases in between.

The V call is TRBV9, the J call TRBJ2-7; 15 bases are shared with TRBD2. Germline V lookup: CDR1 SGDLS, CDR2 YYNGEE. The V gene end was trimmed by 4 bases and the J gene end by 4 bases; junction bases not matched to a gene: 12. This CDR3 is built from 18 residues. The CDR3 nucleotides read TGTGCCAGCAGCTCGCGGACTAGCGGGAGGGCCCTCGGGTACGAGCAGTACTTC. It yields the protein CASSSRTSGRALGYEQYF.

The CDR3 region has the DNA TGTGCCAGCAGCTTGGGGGGCGTCGAGCAGTTCTTC. Protein product: CASSLGGVEQFF. V usage is TRBV5-6 and J usage is TRBJ2-1; TRBD1 is a possible D gene (5 bases). The CDR3 has 12 residues. Germline CDR1 and CDR2: SGHDT and YYEEEE. Between the trimmed V and J ends, which lost 0 bases and 10 bases, there was a span of 8 bases.

This chain uses TRBV6-5 with TRBJ2-1; 7 positions match TRBD2. The CDR3 extends over 14 amino acids. The germline CDR1 and CDR2 sequences are MNHEY and SVGAGI. J lost 7 bases, V lost 5 bases, and 8 bases had no gene match. For the CDR3, the DNA is TGTGCCAGCAGTCCCCGGACTAGTCGGAATGAGCAGTTCTTC. This encodes CASSPRTSRNEQFF.

CDR3 in DNA: TGTGCCAGCAGTGAAAACAGGGGACAGCCCCAGCATTTT. Translated, it gives CASSENRGQPQHF. The V gene is TRBV2, the J gene TRBJ1-5, with 7 nucleotides matching TRBD1. The V segment lost 2 bases and the J segment 7 bases; nucleotides outside the gene matches: 2. The CDR3 runs to 13 residues. In germline, CDR1 is SNHLY, CDR2 FYNNEI.

This rearrangement joins TRBV4-3 to TRBJ1-4; no definite D call. The CDR3 length is 13 residues. V was trimmed by 0 bases and J by 12 bases, leaving 11 bases between them. Germline CDR1 reads LGHNA; CDR2 reads YSLEER. CDR3 in amino acids: CASSQERQWELFF. In DNA form, the CDR3 reads TGCGCCAGCAGCCAAGAGCGCCAGTGGGAACTGTTTTTT.

The CDR3 spells CASSVRPAQNSPLHF. The CDR3 DNA sequence: TGTGCCAGCAGCGTGAGGCCGGCGCAGAATTCACCCCTCCACTTT. The chain uses TRBV9 and TRBJ1-6; unclear D gene. Germline loops: CDR1 SGDLS, CDR2 YYNGEE. The CDR3 is made up of 15 amino acids. V lost 2 bases and J lost 7, with 13 bases in between.

The gene calls are TRBV5-1 and TRBJ2-3; TRBD2 agrees at 7 bases. Germline V gene data show CDR1 as SGHRS and CDR2 as YFSETQ. The junction had 3 bases not matched to a gene; V was cut back by 0 bases and J by 2 bases. The CDR3 length is 15 residues. The CDR3 nucleotides read TGCGCCAGCAGCTTGGGCGGGGGATTCACAGATACGCAGTATTTT. Translation: CASSLGGGFTDTQYF.

J is TRBJ2-7 and V is TRBV6-1, with 8 bases identical to TRBD1. CDR1 is MNHNS and CDR2 is SASEGT in the germline V gene. The V and J ends lost 7 bases and 3 bases, in that order; junction bases with no gene match: 11. This CDR3 spans 15 amino acids. The CDR3 region has the DNA TGTGCCAGCACCGACGTACCGGGACAGGACTACGAGCAGTACTTC. Residues: CASTDVPGQDYEQYF.

The chain has TRBV7-6 and TRBJ2-5; possible D gene TRBD1, 5 bases. The CDR3 consists of 16 residues. Germline lookup yields CDR1 SGHVS and CDR2 FNYEAQ. Between the trimmed V and J ends, which lost 2 bases and 3 bases, there was a span of 16 bases. CDR3: CASSLKGPPVKETQYF. The CDR3 coding sequence is TGTGCCAGCAGCTTAAAGGGGCCCCCGGTGAAAGAGACCCAGTACTTC.